Listed below are T cell receptor beta chains from one sample, sequenced in a study of T cells in Graves' hyperthyroidism and ophthalmopathy. TCRdb ran MiXCR on the multiplex PCR reads and lists one entry per CDR3 protein. The data contain hundreds of thousands of distinct CDR3 sequences, approximately 24% of them singletons. The sequenced sample consisted of blood. These receptors were obtained from a woman aged 25 to 39 with Graves' ophthalmopathy. CDR3s include the opening cysteine and the closing phenylalanine or tryptophan. The D gene is left open where the match is weak. Clone sizes are given selectively: once, few, many, or a class where the clone is expanded.

clone size	J gene	V gene	D gene	CDR3 protein	CDR3 DNA
few	TRBJ1-1	TRBV6-5	NA	CASSYSRQSLNTEAFF	TGTGCCAGCAGTTACTCCCGACAGAGTCTGAACACTGAAGCTTTCTTT
many	TRBJ1-2	TRBV10-3	NA	CAISVEVDYGYTF	TGTGCCATCAGTGTTGAGGTCGACTATGGCTACACCTTC
many	TRBJ1-2	TRBV19	NA	CASSLSRSNYGYTF	TGTGCCAGTAGTCTTTCCAGATCTAACTATGGCTACACCTTC
many	TRBJ2-5	TRBV11-2	NA	CASSLSQLVQETQYF	TGTGCCAGCAGCTTATCCCAGCTCGTCCAAGAGACCCAGTACTTC
many	TRBJ1-2	TRBV28	NA	CASSYGGTYGYTF	TGTGCCAGCAGTTACGGGGGGACCTATGGCTACACCTTC
NA	TRBJ2-5	TRBV6-5	TRBD2	CASSYFRTSGRAQETQYF	TGTGCCAGCAGTTATTTTAGGACTAGCGGGAGGGCCCAAGAGACCCAGTACTTC
NA	TRBJ1-2	TRBV12-5	NA	CASGFWGDHGYTF	TGTGCTAGTGGTTTTTGGGGGGACCATGGCTACACCTTC
few	TRBJ1-2	TRBV12-3/TRBV12-4	NA	CASSPAGRWDGNGYTF	TGTGCCAGCAGTCCAGCAGGGCGATGGGATGGGAATGGCTACACCTTC
NA	TRBJ1-4	TRBV6-1	TRBD1	CASSQTGRNEKLFF	TGTGCCAGCAGTCAGACAGGGAGAAATGAAAAACTGTTTTTT
few	TRBJ1-5	TRBV28	NA	CASSLSARPQHF	TGTGCCAGCAGTTTATCGGCCAGGCCCCAGCATTTT
NA	TRBJ2-7	TRBV27	NA	CASSRAWWLGLTADSEQYF	TGTGCCAGCAGTCGCGCCTGGTGGTTGGGATTGACTGCGGATAGCGAGCAGTACTTC
NA	TRBJ2-7	TRBV6-2/TRBV6-3	TRBD1	CASSYADRASYEQYF	TGTGCCAGCAGTTACGCCGACAGGGCCTCCTACGAGCAGTACTTC
NA	TRBJ2-7	TRBV5-1	TRBD1	CASSLGGQDPYEQYF	TGCGCCAGCAGCTTGGGGGGACAGGACCCCTACGAGCAGTACTTC
NA	TRBJ1-3	TRBV4-1	NA	CASSQDGGLSGNTIYF	TGCGCCAGCAGCCAAGATGGCGGCCTCTCTGGAAACACCATATATTTT
many	TRBJ2-7	TRBV20-1	TRBD1	CSAQTGTGGSYEQYF	TGCAGTGCCCAGACCGGGACAGGGGGCTCCTACGAGCAGTACTTC
NA	TRBJ2-5	TRBV30	TRBD2	CAWSLDSGGETQYF	TGTGCCTGGAGTTTGGATAGCGGGGGAGAGACCCAGTACTTC
NA	TRBJ1-5	TRBV28	NA	CASRYRDSNQPQHF	TGTGCCAGCAGGTACCGGGACAGCAATCAGCCCCAGCATTTT
many	TRBJ2-7	TRBV10-3	NA	CAISEGSYEQYF	TGTGCCATCAGTGAAGGATCCTACGAGCAGTACTTC
NA	TRBJ2-7	TRBV4-2	TRBD2	CASSQEAGVGFYEQYF	TGTGCCAGCAGCCAAGAGGCGGGAGTAGGCTTCTACGAGCAGTACTTC
few	TRBJ1-5	TRBV27	TRBD1	CASSSQGGKQPQHF	TGTGCCAGCAGTTCACAGGGGGGAAAACAGCCCCAGCATTTT
many	TRBJ2-7	TRBV30	NA	CAWSDGISYEQYF	TGTGCCTGGAGTGACGGAATCTCCTACGAGCAGTACTTC
few	TRBJ2-1	TRBV20-1	NA	CSARLAVNEQFF	TGCAGTGCTAGACTAGCAGTCAATGAGCAGTTCTTC
NA	TRBJ1-2	TRBV7-2	NA	CASSLSGPTNYGYTF	TGTGCCAGCAGCTTATCAGGGCCTACTAACTATGGCTACACCTTC
many	TRBJ1-1	TRBV10-3	NA	CAISGALGNTEAFF	TGTGCCATCAGTGGGGCTCTGGGGAACACTGAAGCTTTCTTT
NA	TRBJ2-7	TRBV28	NA	CASSRGGQGGHEQYF	TGTGCCAGCAGTCGGGGGGGGCAGGGGGGACACGAGCAGTACTTC
NA	TRBJ2-4	TRBV6-1	TRBD1	CASSLRTGPGIQYF	TGTGCCAGCAGCCTGCGGACAGGGCCGGGCATTCAGTACTTC
NA	TRBJ2-2	TRBV19	TRBD1	CASSPDRGHLTGELFF	TGTGCCAGTAGCCCGGACAGGGGGCATTTGACCGGGGAGCTGTTTTTT
many	TRBJ2-5	TRBV6-5	NA	CASSYPQETQYF	TGTGCCAGCAGTTACCCCCAAGAGACCCAGTACTTC
many	TRBJ1-1	TRBV12-3/TRBV12-4	NA	CASNQGVTGRHTEAFF	TGTGCCAGCAACCAAGGCGTTACAGGGCGTCACACTGAAGCTTTCTTT
many	TRBJ1-2	TRBV20-1	NA	CSARQVWDGYTF	TGCAGTGCGCGGCAGGTTTGGGATGGCTACACCTTC
many	TRBJ1-5	TRBV28	NA	CASSLGPQVFSNQPQHF	TGTGCCAGCAGTTTAGGCCCACAGGTCTTTAGCAATCAGCCCCAGCATTTT
NA	TRBJ2-7	TRBV12-3/TRBV12-4	TRBD1	CASSLAGGINEQYF	TGTGCCAGCAGTTTGGCAGGGGGCATCAACGAGCAGTACTTC
NA	TRBJ2-7	TRBV7-2	TRBD2	CASSLTSGRVEQYF	TGTGCCAGCAGCTTAACTAGCGGGAGAGTCGAGCAGTACTTC
NA	TRBJ1-2	TRBV28	TRBD1	CASSSPSGTGVGANYGYTF	TGTGCCAGCAGTTCCCCTTCCGGGACAGGGGTCGGAGCTAACTATGGCTACACCTTC
NA	TRBJ2-7	TRBV6-2/TRBV6-3	NA	CATRGAYEQYF	TGTGCGACGAGAGGTGCCTACGAGCAGTACTTC
NA	TRBJ2-7	TRBV19	NA	CASSSRPKTTYEQYF	TGTGCCAGTAGTAGTCGACCTAAAACAACCTACGAGCAGTACTTC
many	TRBJ1-5	TRBV6-1	TRBD1	CASSSGQGGDQPQHF	TGTGCCAGCAGTAGTGGACAGGGGGGGGATCAGCCCCAGCATTTT
NA	TRBJ1-1	TRBV20-1	NA	CSARVGAANTEAFF	TGCAGTGCTAGAGTTGGGGCAGCGAACACTGAAGCTTTCTTT
many	TRBJ2-5	TRBV5-1	NA	CASSTPGPTGETQYF	TGCGCCAGCAGCACCCCGGGTCCGACGGGGGAGACCCAGTACTTC
many	TRBJ1-2	TRBV2	NA	CASSAGGDYGYTF	TGTGCCAGCAGTGCCGGCGGAGACTATGGCTACACCTTC
few	TRBJ2-2	TRBV6-2/TRBV6-3	NA	CASSYLGYTGELFF	TGTGCCAGCAGTTATTTGGGATATACCGGGGAGCTGTTTTTT
many	TRBJ2-5	TRBV20-1	NA	CSARVVRGTETQYF	TGCAGTGCTAGAGTGGTCAGGGGCACAGAGACCCAGTACTTC